The source of this TCR beta chain is a study of CD8 T cells in Susac syndrome. Sequencing of TCR beta covered CD8+ and CD4+ T cells obtained from blood. TEMRA cells were FACS-enriched, unlike CD8+ and CD4+ T cells, which were negatively isolated. This CDR3 contains 16 residues. Trimming at V came to 3 bases and at J to 5 bases, leaving 9 bases not matched to a gene. Looked up from germline, CDR1 is KGHSH and CDR2 is LQKENI. With random hexamers, reverse transcription was performed on about 0.45 to 1 ug of RNA. immunoSEQ multiplex PCR amplified TCR beta CDR3 across 54 Vbeta, 13 Jbeta. In TCRdb, the immunoSEQ multiplex PCR reads were re-called with MiXCR into one record per CDR3 protein. The sample carries 150,000 to 200,000 distinct CDR3 sequences, about 94% recorded once.

This receptor was identified in a human donor in good health. Sample: CD4+ T cells from PBMCs. The chain has TRBV18 and TRBJ2-5; 10 bases match TRBD1. The CDR3 loop is CASSPGDRGIGETQYF. CDR3 nucleotides: TGTGCCAGCTCACCCGGGGACAGGGGAATCGGTGAGACCCAGTACTTC.